This T cell receptor beta chain was sequenced for a study of T-cell reconstitution after alpha-beta-depleted transplantation in children. Study-level results: Newly produced T cells mostly accounted for T-cell counts and diversity one year post-transplant. The origin of high day-60 TCRbeta diversity in some patients lay in surviving recipient T cells and thymic progenitors. Reportedly, roughly two months post-transplant, alpha-beta T cells arose from several hundred expanded graft clones.

Concerning this clonotype: The antigen remains undetermined.

Library preparation (for TCRbeta) was performed with unique molecular identifiers. TCRdb reanalysed the PCR reads using MiXCR and keeps one entry per CDR3 protein. The profile shows 330,000 or so distinct CDR3 sequences, nearly 8% of them singletons. The V and J ends lost 6 bases and 3 bases respectively, with 29 bases between them. The CDR3 is 19 amino acids. Germline-derived CDR1 and CDR2 are SGHAT and FQDESV (reference sequence). Material: peripheral blood, obtained 360 days after TCRalphabeta/CD19-depleted stem cell transplant. The receptor was derived from a female patient aged 2-15 years who had a stem cell transplant for Fanconi anemia, so the T cells may come from the graft donor. The chain recombines TRBV11-1 with TRBJ1-2; possibly TRBD1 for D (6 bases). CDR3 region: CASSFIAGHRSGYDYGYTF. In nucleotides, the CDR3 is TGTGCCAGCAGTTTTATAGCGGGACATCGATCCGGGTACGACTATGGCTACACCTTC.